The entry below describes one T cell receptor beta chain. This entry is derived from a study of cytomegalovirus exposure and HLA in healthy donors. Deletions cut 4 bases from V and 7 bases from J, with 16 bases between. From germline, CDR1 is LNHDA and CDR2 SQIVND (reference sequence). The CDR3 extends over 14 amino acids. The study ran its PCR with 60 Vbeta and 13 Jbeta primers. Source study methods: Later reanalysis found approximately 76 million unique TCR beta chains, around 10 million of them shared. Some clones are missing from TCRdb's copy, which holds only in-frame ones; the method was immunoSEQ multiplex PCR. The V and J calls and clone size are taken from that table; D and trimming were inferred from the DNA. The top ten clones hold roughly 3.2% of a sample with 96,000 or so clones, approximately 75% of them seen once.

Material for sequencing was PBMCs. This receptor was taken from a female donor in good health and CMV-seropositive. This chain connects TRBV19 to TRBJ1-1, with D possibly matching TRBD1 (5 bases). In DNA, the CDR3 is TGTGCCAGTAGTAGGAGATCAAGTCAGGGTGAAGCTTTCTTT. Translated, it gives CASSRRSSQGEAFF.